The TCR beta chain under discussion was sequenced for a study of T cell responses to AZD1222 COVID-19 vaccine. In regard to this clone: Its target is not known.

Measured with immunoSEQ multiplex PCR; TCRdb has only the in-frame clones, and not every one. The profile covers under 85,000 clones, with roughly nine tenths appearing a single time and roughly a quarter taken by the ten largest. The CDR3 consists of 12 residues. V lost 6 bases, J lost 7 bases, and 13 bases lay in between. Study-wide results and caveats: The sample set comprised mostly white British donors with more females, and clonal diversity was possibly underestimated. Unmutated variant regions reportedly attract nearly half of all spike-specific TCRs.

The TCR originated in an adult in good health. The source material was peripheral blood, sampled on day 0 of AZD1222 vaccination. The chain has TRBV12-3 or TRBV12-4 and TRBJ2-7; the D is unclear. CDR3 region: CASSANRIEQYF. The CDR3 nucleotides read TGTGCCAGCAGCGCTAACAGAATAGAGCAGTACTTC.